The clone carrying this T cell receptor (beta chain) was seen a few times. The sample belongs to a study of identical twins. The authors used template switching to add a universal primer site and gave cDNA unique molecular identifiers. MiXCR, run by TCRdb on the 5' RACE reads, gives a single entry per CDR3 protein. Of roughly 1,500,000 distinct CDR3 sequences listed, less than 40% are singletons. Trimming at V came to 6 bases and at J to 5 bases, leaving 9 bases not matched to a gene. CDR1 and CDR2 from the germline V gene are MDHEN and SYDVKM. The CDR3 is made up of 14 amino acids. The chain links TRBV28 to TRBJ2-7; 8 nucleotides line up with TRBD2. Sequencing was carried out using cord blood. This receptor was obtained from a newborn girl in good health. Here the CDR3 reads CASSPVAGSHEQYF. CDR3 coding DNA: TGTGCCAGCAGCCCCGTAGCGGGAAGCCACGAGCAGTACTTC.